The text below deals with one T cell receptor (beta chain). Clones were sequenced by immunoSEQ multiplex PCR, and TCRdb holds only the in-frame ones, with some missing. The data show 150,000 to 200,000 clones, with around 90% seen just once and about 4.2% held by the top ten. This entry belongs to a study of T cell responses to AZD1222 COVID-19 vaccine. The CDR3 spans 12 residues. V was clipped by 3 bases and J by 3 bases, with 6 bases between them. Germline V gene data show CDR1 as SNHLY and CDR2 as FYNNEI. The chain carries TRBV2 and TRBJ2-7; D ambiguous. The TCR comes from an adult in good health. The specimen comprised peripheral blood, sampled on day 0 of AZD1222 vaccination. DNA for the CDR3: TGTGCCAGCAGTGAGTTCCACTACGAGCAGTACTTC. Amino acid sequence: CASSEFHYEQYF.